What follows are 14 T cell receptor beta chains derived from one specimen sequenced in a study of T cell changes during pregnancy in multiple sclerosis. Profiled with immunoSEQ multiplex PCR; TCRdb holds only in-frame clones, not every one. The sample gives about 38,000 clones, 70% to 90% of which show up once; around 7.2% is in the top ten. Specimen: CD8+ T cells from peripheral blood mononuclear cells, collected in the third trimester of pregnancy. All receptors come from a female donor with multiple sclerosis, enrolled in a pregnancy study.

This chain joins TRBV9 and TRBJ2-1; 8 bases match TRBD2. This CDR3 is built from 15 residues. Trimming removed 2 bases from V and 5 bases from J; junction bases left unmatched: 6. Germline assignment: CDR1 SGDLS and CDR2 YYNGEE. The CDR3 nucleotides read TGTGCCAGCAGCGTGGTTGCGGGGGGCCACAATGAGCAGTTCTTC. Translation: CASSVVAGGHNEQFF.

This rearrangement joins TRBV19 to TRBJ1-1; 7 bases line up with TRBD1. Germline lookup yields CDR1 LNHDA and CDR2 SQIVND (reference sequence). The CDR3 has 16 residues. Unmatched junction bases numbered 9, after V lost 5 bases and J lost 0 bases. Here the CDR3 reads CASSLSKGQMNTEAFF. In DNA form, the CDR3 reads TGTGCCAGTAGTCTATCCAAGGGACAGATGAACACTGAAGCTTTCTTT.

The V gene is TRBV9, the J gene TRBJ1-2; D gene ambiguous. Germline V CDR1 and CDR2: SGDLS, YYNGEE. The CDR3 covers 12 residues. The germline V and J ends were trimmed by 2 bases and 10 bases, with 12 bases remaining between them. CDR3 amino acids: CASSVSGVYYTF. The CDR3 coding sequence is TGTGCCAGCAGCGTCAGCGGAGTTTACTACACCTTC.

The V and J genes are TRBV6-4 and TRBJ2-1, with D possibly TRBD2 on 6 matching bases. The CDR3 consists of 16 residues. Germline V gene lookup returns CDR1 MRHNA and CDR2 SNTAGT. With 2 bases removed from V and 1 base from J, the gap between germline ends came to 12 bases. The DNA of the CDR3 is TGTGCCAGCAGTGACGGGGGGAAAGGATCCTACAATGAGCAGTTCTTC. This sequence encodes CASSDGGKGSYNEQFF.

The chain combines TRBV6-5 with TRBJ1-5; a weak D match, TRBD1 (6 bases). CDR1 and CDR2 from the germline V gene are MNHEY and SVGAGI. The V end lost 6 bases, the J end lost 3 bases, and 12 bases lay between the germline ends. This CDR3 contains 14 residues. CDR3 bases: TGTGCCAGCAGCACAGGGTTTCCCAATCAGCCCCAGCATTTT. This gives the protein CASSTGFPNQPQHF.

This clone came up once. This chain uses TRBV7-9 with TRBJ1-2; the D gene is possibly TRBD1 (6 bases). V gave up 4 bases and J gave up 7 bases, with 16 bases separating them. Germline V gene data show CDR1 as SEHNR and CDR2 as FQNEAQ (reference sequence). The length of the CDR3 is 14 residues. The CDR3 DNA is TGTGCCAGCAGCTCTCAGGGGCTGGGGCCTGGCTACACCTTC. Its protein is CASSSQGLGPGYTF.

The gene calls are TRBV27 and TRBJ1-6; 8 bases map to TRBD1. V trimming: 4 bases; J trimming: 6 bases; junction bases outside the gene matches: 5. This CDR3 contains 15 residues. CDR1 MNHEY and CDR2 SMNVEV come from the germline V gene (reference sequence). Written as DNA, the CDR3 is TGTGCCAGCAGTTGGGGACAGGCCCTTAATTCACCCCTCCACTTT. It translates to CASSWGQALNSPLHF.

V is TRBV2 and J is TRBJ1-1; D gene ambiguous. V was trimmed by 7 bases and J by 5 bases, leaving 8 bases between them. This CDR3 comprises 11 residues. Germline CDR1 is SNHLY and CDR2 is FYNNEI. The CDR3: CASTGGTEAFF. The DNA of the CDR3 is TGTGCCAGCACCGGAGGTACTGAAGCTTTCTTT. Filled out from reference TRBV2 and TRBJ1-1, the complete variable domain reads EPEVTQTPSHQVTQMGQEVILRCVPISNHLYFYWYRQILGQKVEFLVSFYNNEISEKSEIFDDQFSVERPDGSNFTLKIRSTKLEDSAMYFCASTGGTEAFFGQGTRLTVV.

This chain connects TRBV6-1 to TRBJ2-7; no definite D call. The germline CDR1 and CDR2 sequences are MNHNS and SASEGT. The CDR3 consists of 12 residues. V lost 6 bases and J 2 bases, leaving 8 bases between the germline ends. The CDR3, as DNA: TGTGCCAGCAGAAACACACCCTACGAGCAGTACTTC. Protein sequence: CASRNTPYEQYF.

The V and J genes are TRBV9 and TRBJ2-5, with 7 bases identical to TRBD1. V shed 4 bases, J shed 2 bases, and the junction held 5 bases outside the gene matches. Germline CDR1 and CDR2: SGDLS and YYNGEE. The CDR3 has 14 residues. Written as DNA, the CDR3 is TGTGCCAGCAGCATTCGACAGGGTCAAGAGACCCAGTACTTC. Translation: CASSIRQGQETQYF.

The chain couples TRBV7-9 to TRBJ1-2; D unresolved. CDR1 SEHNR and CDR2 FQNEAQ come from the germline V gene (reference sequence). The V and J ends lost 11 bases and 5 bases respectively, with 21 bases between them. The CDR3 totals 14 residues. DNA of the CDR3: TGTGCCCTCCTCGAGGCGACGGCCGATTATGGCTACACCTTC. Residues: CALLEATADYGYTF. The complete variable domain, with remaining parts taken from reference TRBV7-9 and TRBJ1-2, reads DTGVSQNPRHKITKRGQNVTFRCDPISEHNRLYWYRQTLGQGPEFLTYFQNEAQLEKSRLLSDRFSAERPKGSFSTLEIQRTEQGDSAMYLCALLEATADYGYTFGSGTRLTVV.

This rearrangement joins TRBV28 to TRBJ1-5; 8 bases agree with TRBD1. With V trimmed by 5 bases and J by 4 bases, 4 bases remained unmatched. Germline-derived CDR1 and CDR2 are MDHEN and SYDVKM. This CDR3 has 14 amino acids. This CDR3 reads CASSPTGANQPQHF. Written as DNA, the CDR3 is TGTGCCAGCAGTCCGACAGGGGCTAATCAGCCCCAGCATTTT.

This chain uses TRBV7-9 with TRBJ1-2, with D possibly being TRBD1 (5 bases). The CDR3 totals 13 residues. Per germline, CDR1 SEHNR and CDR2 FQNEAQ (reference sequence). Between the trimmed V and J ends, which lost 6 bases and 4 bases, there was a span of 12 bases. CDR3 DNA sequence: TGTGCCAGCAGTCCTCCAGACAGCTATGGCTACACCTTC. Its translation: CASSPPDSYGYTF. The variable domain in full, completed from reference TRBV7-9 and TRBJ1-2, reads DTGVSQNPRHKITKRGQNVTFRCDPISEHNRLYWYRQTLGQGPEFLTYFQNEAQLEKSRLLSDRFSAERPKGSFSTLEIQRTEQGDSAMYLCASSPPDSYGYTFGSGTRLTVV.

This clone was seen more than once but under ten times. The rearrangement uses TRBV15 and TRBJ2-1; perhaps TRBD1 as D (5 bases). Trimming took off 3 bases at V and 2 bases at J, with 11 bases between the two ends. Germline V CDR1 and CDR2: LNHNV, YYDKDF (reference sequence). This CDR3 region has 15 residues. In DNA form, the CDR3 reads TGTGCCACCAGCAGGGAGCAGGGTACCTACAATGAGCAGTTCTTC. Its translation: CATSREQGTYNEQFF.